The entry that follows covers one T cell receptor beta chain sequence. Its antigen is still unknown. The source of the sample is a study of radiotherapy plus CTLA-4 blockade in lung cancer. Study information: Objective responses occurred in 15% to 20% of patients; around 31% had disease control.

V gave up 4 bases and J gave up 3 bases, with 9 bases separating them. Germline CDR1 KGHSH, CDR2 LQKENI. The CDR3 runs to 13 residues. Points from the study as a whole: The best prediction of response reportedly came from early blood T cell clone dynamics, with interferon-beta. TCR clones originating in tumors grew in number in blood after radiotherapy plus ipilimumab.

Those patients who had chemo-refractory metastatic non-small-cell lung cancer were given focal radiation along with CTLA-4 blockade through ipilimumab. This table comes from immunoSEQ multiplex PCR, and its TCRdb copy is limited to in-frame clones, with some not included. Found here are 30,000 to 35,000 clones, around four fifths of them singletons; the top ten hold approximately 7.5%. The sequencing used peripheral blood, collected from a patient treated with radiotherapy plus ipilimumab. The chain has TRBV18 and TRBJ1-1; D is unclear. The source of this sequence is a human donor with non-small cell lung cancer who had stable disease on radiotherapy plus ipilimumab. In DNA, the CDR3 is TGTGCCAGCTCACGAGCAGCGGACACTGAAGCTTTCTTT. Protein: CASSRAADTEAFF.